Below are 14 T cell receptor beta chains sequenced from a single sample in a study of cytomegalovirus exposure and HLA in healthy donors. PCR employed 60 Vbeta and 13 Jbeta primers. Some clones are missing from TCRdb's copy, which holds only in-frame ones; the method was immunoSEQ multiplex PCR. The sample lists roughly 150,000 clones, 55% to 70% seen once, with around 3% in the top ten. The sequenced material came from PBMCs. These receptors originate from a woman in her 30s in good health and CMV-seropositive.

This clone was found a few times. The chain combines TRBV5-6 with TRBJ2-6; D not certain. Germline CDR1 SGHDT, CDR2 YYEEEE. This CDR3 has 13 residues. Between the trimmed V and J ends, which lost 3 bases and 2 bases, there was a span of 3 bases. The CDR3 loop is CASSSAGANVLTF. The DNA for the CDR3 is TGTGCCAGCAGCTCGGCTGGGGCCAACGTCCTGACTTTC.

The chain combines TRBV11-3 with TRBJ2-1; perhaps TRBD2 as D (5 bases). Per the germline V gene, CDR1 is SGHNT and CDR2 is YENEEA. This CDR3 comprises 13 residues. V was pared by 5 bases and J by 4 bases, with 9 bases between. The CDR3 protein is CASSRTVYNEQFF. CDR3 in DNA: TGTGCCAGCAGCCGGACTGTATACAATGAGCAGTTCTTC.

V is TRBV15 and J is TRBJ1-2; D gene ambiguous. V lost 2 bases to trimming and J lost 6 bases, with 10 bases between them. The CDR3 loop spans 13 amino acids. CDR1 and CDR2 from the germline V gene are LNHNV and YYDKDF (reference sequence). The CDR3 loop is CATSRLTRNGYTF. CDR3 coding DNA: TGTGCCACCAGCAGATTGACCAGGAATGGCTACACCTTC.

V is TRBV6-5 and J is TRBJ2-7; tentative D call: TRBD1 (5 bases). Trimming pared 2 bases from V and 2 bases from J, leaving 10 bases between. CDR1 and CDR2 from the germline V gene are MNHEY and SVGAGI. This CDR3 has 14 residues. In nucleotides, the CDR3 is TGTGCCAGCAGTTACGGGGCAGGGCCCTACGAGCAGTACTTC. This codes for CASSYGAGPYEQYF.

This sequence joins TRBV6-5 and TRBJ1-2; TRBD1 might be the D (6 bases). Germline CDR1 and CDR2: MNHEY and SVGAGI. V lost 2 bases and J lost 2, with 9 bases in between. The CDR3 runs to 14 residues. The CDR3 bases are TGTGCCAGCAGTTACGGGGGGGGCAACTATGGCTACACCTTC. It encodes CASSYGGGNYGYTF.

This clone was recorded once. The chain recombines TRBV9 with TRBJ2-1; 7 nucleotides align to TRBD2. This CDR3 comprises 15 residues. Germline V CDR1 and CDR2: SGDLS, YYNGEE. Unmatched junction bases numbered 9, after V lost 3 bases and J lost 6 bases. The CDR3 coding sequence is TGTGCCAGCAGCGGGGGACTAATCGGAATCAATGAGCAGTTCTTC. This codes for CASSGGLIGINEQFF.

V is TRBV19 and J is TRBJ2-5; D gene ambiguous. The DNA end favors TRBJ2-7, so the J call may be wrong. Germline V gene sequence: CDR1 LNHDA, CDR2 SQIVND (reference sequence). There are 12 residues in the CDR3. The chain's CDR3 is CASSQDSYEQYF. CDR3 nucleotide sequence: TGTGCCAGTAGTCAGGACTCCTACGAGCAGTACTTC.

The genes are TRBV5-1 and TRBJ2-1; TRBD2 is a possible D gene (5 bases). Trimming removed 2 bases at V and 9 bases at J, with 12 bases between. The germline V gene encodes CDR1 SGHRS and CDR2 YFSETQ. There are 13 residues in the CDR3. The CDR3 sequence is CASSFLRAGEQFF. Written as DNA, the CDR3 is TGCGCCAGCAGCTTCCTAAGGGCGGGTGAGCAGTTCTTC. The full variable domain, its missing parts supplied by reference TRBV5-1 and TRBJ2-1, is KAGVTQTPRYLIKTRGQQVTLSCSPISGHRSVSWYQQTPGQGLQFLFEYFSETQRNKGNFPGRFSGRQFSNSRSEMNVSTLELGDSALYLCASSFLRAGEQFFGPGTRLTVL.

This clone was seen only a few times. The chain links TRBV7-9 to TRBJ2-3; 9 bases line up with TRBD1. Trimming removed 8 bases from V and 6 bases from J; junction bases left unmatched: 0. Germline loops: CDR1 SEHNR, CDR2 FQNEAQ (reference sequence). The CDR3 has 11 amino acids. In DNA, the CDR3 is TGTGCCAGCGGGACAGGGGATACGCAGTATTTT. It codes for CASGTGDTQYF.

CDR3 sequence reads: CASSPPTGAEAFF. The CDR3, as DNA: TGTGCCAGCAGTCCACCGACAGGGGCTGAAGCTTTCTTT. The chain uses TRBV27 and TRBJ1-1; 8 bases line up with TRBD1. The CDR3 runs 13 residues. Looked up from germline, CDR1 is MNHEY and CDR2 is SMNVEV (reference sequence). V was clipped by 5 bases and J by 6 bases; unmatched bases: 5.

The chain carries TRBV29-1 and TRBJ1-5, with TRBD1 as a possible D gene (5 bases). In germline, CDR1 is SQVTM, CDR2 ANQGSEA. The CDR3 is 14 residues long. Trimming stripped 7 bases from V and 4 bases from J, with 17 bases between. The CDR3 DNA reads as TGCAGCGCCAGAAAGCAGGGCGAAAATCAGCCCCAGCATTTT. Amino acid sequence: CSARKQGENQPQHF. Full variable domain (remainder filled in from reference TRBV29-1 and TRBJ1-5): SAVISQKPSRDICQRGTSLTIQCQVDSQVTMMFWYRQQPGQSLTLIATANQGSEATYESGFVIDKFPISRPNLTFSTLTVSNMSPEDSSIYLCSARKQGENQPQHFGDGTRLSIL.

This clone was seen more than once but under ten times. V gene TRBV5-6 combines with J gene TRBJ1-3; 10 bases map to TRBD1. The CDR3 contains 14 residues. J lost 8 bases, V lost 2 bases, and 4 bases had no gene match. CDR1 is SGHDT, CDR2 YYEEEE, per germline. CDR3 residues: CASSFWTGGYTIYF. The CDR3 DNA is TGTGCCAGCAGCTTTTGGACAGGGGGTTACACCATATATTTT.

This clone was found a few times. CDR3 sequence reads: CASSQGGRGRNEKLFF. The DNA for the CDR3 is TGTGCCAGCAGCCAGGGGGGGCGGGGGAGAAATGAAAAACTGTTTTTT. V and J are TRBV4-2 and TRBJ1-4, with a tentative D call TRBD1 (6 bases). V lost 3 bases and J lost 5, with 16 bases in between. Germline loops: CDR1 LGHNA, CDR2 YNFKEQ. CDR3 length: 16 residues.

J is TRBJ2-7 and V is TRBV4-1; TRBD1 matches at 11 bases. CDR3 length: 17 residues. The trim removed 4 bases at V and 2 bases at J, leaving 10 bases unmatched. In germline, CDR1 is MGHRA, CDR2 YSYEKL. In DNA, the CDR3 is TGCGCCAGCAGCCCGCAATTCCCGGGACAGGGGGCCTACGAGCAGTACTTC. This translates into CASSPQFPGQGAYEQYF.